A selection of T cell receptor beta chains follows, all from one sample in a study of radiation and T cells in renal cell carcinoma. Libraries were prepared by immunoSEQ multiplex PCR; TCRdb keeps only in-frame clonotypes and omits some of them. The data contain 120,000 or so clones, 88% of them seen just once; the ten biggest clones take up around 6%. The sample here was blood, taken from a patient whose treatment included radiotherapy and nephrectomy. These receptors were obtained from a woman aged 65 to 85 with renal cell carcinoma. The CDR3 runs from the conserved cysteine through the conserved F or W. A D gene is named only where the DNA matches it firmly. The size field is filled for only some rows; it gives once, few, many or a size class.

V	size	D	J	DNA	CDR3
TRBV7-9	.	.	TRBJ2-3	TGTGCCAGCAGCGTAGGGGGACCTGGGACAGATACGCAGTATTTT	CASSVGGPGTDTQYF
TRBV7-6	.	.	TRBJ1-5	TGTGCCAGCAGCTTAGGGGACAGCAATCAGCCCCAGCATTTT	CASSLGDSNQPQHF
TRBV6-5	.	.	TRBJ1-1	TGTGCCAGCAGTTACGCCACCGGGGCTAGTGAAGCTTTCTTT	CASSYATGASEAFF
TRBV27	.	TRBD1	TRBJ1-5	TGTGCCAGCAGTTTATGGGGCGGGACAGGGGATCAGCCCCAGCATTTT	CASSLWGGTGDQPQHF
TRBV11-2	few	.	TRBJ2-3	TGTGCCAGCAGCTTAGACGGGGATGGAGATACGCAGTATTTT	CASSLDGDGDTQYF
TRBV10-3	.	.	TRBJ2-7	TGTGCCATCAGGGGGGGTTCGGTCGCGGACTCCTACGAGCAGTACTTC	CAIRGGSVADSYEQYF
TRBV29-1	.	TRBD1	TRBJ2-2	TGCAGCGCCCGGGACAGGTTCGCGAACACCGGGGAGCTGTTTTTT	CSARDRFANTGELFF
TRBV7-2	.	.	TRBJ2-7	TGTGCCAGCGGCCGGGGCCGAATCTACGAGCAGTACTTC	CASGRGRIYEQYF
TRBV19	.	TRBD1	TRBJ1-5	TGTGCCAGTAGTTTTCTACAGGGGACTCAAAAGAATCAGCCCCAGCATTTT	CASSFLQGTQKNQPQHF
TRBV10-3	.	.	TRBJ1-1	TGTGCCATCAGTACAGGGCCCAACACTGAAGCTTTCTTT	CAISTGPNTEAFF
TRBV27	.	.	TRBJ1-1	TGTGCCAGCTGGGGGAGAGAAGCTTTCTTT	CASWGREAFF
TRBV29-1	.	.	TRBJ2-7	TGCAGCGTCGAACCACCGGGCCGCCACGAGCAGTACTTC	CSVEPPGRHEQYF
TRBV19	.	TRBD1	TRBJ1-6	TGTGCCAGTAGGAAGACACAGGGGAATAATTCACCCCTCCACTTT	CASRKTQGNNSPLHF
TRBV6-5	.	TRBD1	TRBJ1-2	TGTGCCAGCACAGGGGACAGCAACTATGGCTACACCTTC	CASTGDSNYGYTF
TRBV7-8	few	.	TRBJ2-5	TGTGCCACCATTGGGGGAGAACAAGAGACCCAGTACTTC	CATIGGEQETQYF
TRBV27	.	.	TRBJ1-2	TGTGCCAGCAGCCTCATCAACTATGGCTACACCTTC	CASSLINYGYTF
TRBV7-2	.	TRBD2	TRBJ2-3	TGTGCCAGCAGCCTACGGACTAGCGGGGGGAAGAGAGATACGCAGTATTTT	CASSLRTSGGKRDTQYF
TRBV7-8	.	.	TRBJ2-2	TGTGCCAGCCTGCCAGGAAGGCGGGTGTCAACCGGGGAGCTGTTTTTT	CASLPGRRVSTGELFF
TRBV7-2	.	TRBD1	TRBJ1-2	TGTGCCAGCAGCGCCCCCGGGACAGATTATGGCTACACCTTC	CASSAPGTDYGYTF
TRBV2	few	.	TRBJ1-4	TGTGCCAGCACTCGCCCGAGGGAACTGTTTTTT	CASTRPRELFF
TRBV28	once	.	TRBJ1-2	TGTGCCAGCATGTTGGACGGACGCTACTATGGCTACACCTTC	CASMLDGRYYGYTF
TRBV30	.	.	TRBJ2-7	TGTGCCTGGACCAAACCGGGACTTAATATGAACGAGCAGTACTTC	CAWTKPGLNMNEQYF
TRBV13	.	.	TRBJ2-5	TGTGCCAGCAGTAGCGCAGGACTACAAGAGACCCAGTACTTC	CASSSAGLQETQYF
TRBV27	.	TRBD2	TRBJ2-5	TGTGCCAGCAGTTCCTGGACTAGCGGCCAAGAGACCCAGTACTTC	CASSSWTSGQETQYF
TRBV11-2	.	.	TRBJ2-5	TGTGCCAGCAGCCCCAGTCGGGGCGGTGAGACCCAGTACTTC	CASSPSRGGETQYF
TRBV5-5	.	.	TRBJ1-2	TGTGCCAGCAGCCTTCTGGGGGCCCCTGGCTACACCTTC	CASSLLGAPGYTF
TRBV7-9	.	TRBD1	TRBJ1-4	TGTGCCAGCAGCTGGTCGACAGGGGGCCGGGAAAAACTGTTTTTT	CASSWSTGGREKLFF
TRBV5-1	.	.	TRBJ2-3	TGCGCCAGCAGACCAGGGGGGGCCCTCCGTTTCACAGATACGCAGTATTTT	CASRPGGALRFTDTQYF
TRBV28	.	TRBD1	TRBJ1-2	TGTGCCAGCAGTATCGGGACAGGGGGCTATGGCTACACCTTC	CASSIGTGGYGYTF
TRBV6-1	.	.	TRBJ1-3	TGTGCCAGCAGGAGCAGGGGATCTGGAAACACCATATATTTT	CASRSRGSGNTIYF
TRBV4-2	.	.	TRBJ1-1	TGTGCCAGCAGCCAGCCGGGGCCGGCGAACACTGAAGCTTTCTTT	CASSQPGPANTEAFF
TRBV14	.	TRBD1	TRBJ2-3	TGTGCCAGCAGCCAAAGACAGGGTCTGGGAGATACGCAGTATTTT	CASSQRQGLGDTQYF
TRBV10-3	.	TRBD2	TRBJ2-1	TGTGCCATTGGACTAGCGGGGGCCTGGGAGCAGTTCTTC	CAIGLAGAWEQFF